This TCR beta chain emerged from a study of T cell responses to AZD1222 COVID-19 vaccine. The CDR3 length is 16 residues. V lost 8 bases and J 0 bases, leaving 17 bases between the germline ends. The germline CDR1 and CDR2 sequences are ENHRY and SYGVKD. The method was immunoSEQ multiplex PCR; TCRdb's version includes in-frame clones alone and lacks a portion of them. There are 160,000 or so clones in the sample; 90% occur only once, and roughly 4% lies in the top ten. Sequenced here: peripheral blood, sampled 28 days after the second dose of the MenACWY control vaccine. The clonotype comes from an adult who received the MenACWY meningococcal vaccine as a control. V is TRBV10-3 and J is TRBJ2-1, with a tentative D call TRBD2 (6 bases). The CDR3 nucleotides are TGTGCCATCGGAACCGGGACTCAAGTCTCCTACAATGAGCAGTTCTTC. Its translation is CAIGTGTQVSYNEQFF.